The entry below describes one T cell receptor beta chain. This clonotype was observed many times. Its antigen specificity is not known. The input lacks base qualities; no much larger clone sits a single base away. Libraries were made using 5' RACE. Sequencing was performed on a NextSeq 500. The TCR library protocol attached unique molecular identifiers to individual cDNA molecules to correct for sequencing error and PCR bias. TCR alpha and beta chains were both sequenced, and the abundances of alpha and beta sequences in each sample were closely correlated with each other. Regarding the original processing steps: Decombinator V4 was used to annotate the V gene, J gene and CDR3 of the TCR sequences. TCRs were defined as expanded if a significant change between any two time points was detected under a Poisson model with p below 0.0001. TCR abundances were normalised to the total number of TCRs sequenced per sample and were expressed as counts per million. TRAV1-2 paired with TRAJ12, TRAJ20 or TRAJ33 defined MAIT TCRs, while TRAV10 paired with TRAJ18 defined iNKT TCRs. VDJdb, accessed 1 November 2021, was searched for CMV, EBV and SARS-CoV-2 annotated TCRs, excluding TCRs annotated for multiple antigens. TCRdb reprocessing: public reads trimmed at Q25 with fastp, clones called with MiXCR, in-frame beta chains kept. Records with the same CDR3 protein are collapsed into one entry carrying the most frequent genes and DNA. TCRdb assigned the V and J calls; the authors' analysis was not used. The sample data list about 20,000 distinct CDR3 sequences, and around 3.5% of these were observed just once. About 6% of the sample is in the top ten clones.

A case-control design nested within a healthcare worker cohort in London, UK, was used, with weekly nasopharyngeal swab PCR tests and blood sampling performed. Healthcare workers were enrolled in the week of the UK lockdown, from 23 to 31 March 2020, and were followed every week for up to roughly 15 weeks. This sample is drawn from a study of early T cells in non-severe SARS-CoV-2 infection (dated by TCRdb to the early 2020s). The study in broad terms: Because TCR sequencing relied on bulk RNA taken from unsorted whole blood, pairing of alpha and beta chains was not possible.

What the authors observed across the whole study: VDJdb matching was skewed toward anti-spike CD8 responses and likely underestimated virus-specific expansions by missing private and CD4 specificities.

The CDR3, cysteine through phenylalanine, is 18 amino acids long. Only CDR3 DNA is held: 54 bases, read in frame from base 1. Between the V and J ends, shortened by 1 base and 0 bases respectively, the junction contains 16 bases. According to the germline V gene, CDR1 reads MDHEN and CDR2 reads SYDVKM. The sequence links TRBV28 to TRBJ2-1; the D gene may be TRBD1 or TRBD2, since each aligns over 5 bases. Sequenced material: whole blood. The TCR originated in an adult who was a healthcare worker with PCR-confirmed SARS-CoV-2 infection or an uninfected control (not recorded which). Here is the DNA: TGTGCCAGCAGTTTATTTCTCGGGACCGACAGCTCCTACAATGAGCAGTTCTTC. It is translated as CASSLFLGTDSSYNEQFF.